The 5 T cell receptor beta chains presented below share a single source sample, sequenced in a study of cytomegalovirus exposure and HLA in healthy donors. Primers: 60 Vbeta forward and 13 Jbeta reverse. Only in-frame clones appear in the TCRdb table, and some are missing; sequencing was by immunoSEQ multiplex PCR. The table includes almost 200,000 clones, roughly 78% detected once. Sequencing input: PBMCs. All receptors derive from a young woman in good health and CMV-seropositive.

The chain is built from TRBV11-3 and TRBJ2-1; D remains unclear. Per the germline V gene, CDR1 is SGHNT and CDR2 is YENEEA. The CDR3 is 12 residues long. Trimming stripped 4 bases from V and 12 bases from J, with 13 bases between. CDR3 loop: CASSSGESRQFF. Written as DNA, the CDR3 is TGTGCCAGCAGCTCCGGAGAAAGTAGGCAGTTCTTC.

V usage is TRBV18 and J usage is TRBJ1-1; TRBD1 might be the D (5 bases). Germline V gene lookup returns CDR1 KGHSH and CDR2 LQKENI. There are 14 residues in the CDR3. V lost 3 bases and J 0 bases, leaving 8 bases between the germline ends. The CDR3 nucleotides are TGTGCCAGCTCACCTTCAGGGCTGAACACTGAAGCTTTCTTT. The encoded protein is CASSPSGLNTEAFF.

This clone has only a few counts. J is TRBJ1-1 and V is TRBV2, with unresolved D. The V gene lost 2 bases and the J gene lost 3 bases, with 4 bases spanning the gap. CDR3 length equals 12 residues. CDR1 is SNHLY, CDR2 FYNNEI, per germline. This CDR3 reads CASSESHTEAFF. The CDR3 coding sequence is TGTGCCAGCAGTGAAAGCCACACTGAAGCTTTCTTT.

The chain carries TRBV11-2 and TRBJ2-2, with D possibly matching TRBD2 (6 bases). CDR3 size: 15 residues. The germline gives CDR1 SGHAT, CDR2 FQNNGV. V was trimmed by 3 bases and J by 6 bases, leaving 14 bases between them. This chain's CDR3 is CASSFSWGEPGELFF. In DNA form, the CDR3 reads TGTGCCAGCAGCTTTTCTTGGGGGGAACCCGGGGAGCTGTTTTTT.

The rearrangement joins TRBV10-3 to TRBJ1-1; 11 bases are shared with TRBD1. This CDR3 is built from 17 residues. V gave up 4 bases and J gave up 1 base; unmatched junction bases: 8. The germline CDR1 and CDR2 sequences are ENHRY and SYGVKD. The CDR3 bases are TGTGCCATCAGTGGGGACGGACAGGGGGCTTGGAACACTGAAGCTTTCTTT. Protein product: CAISGDGQGAWNTEAFF.